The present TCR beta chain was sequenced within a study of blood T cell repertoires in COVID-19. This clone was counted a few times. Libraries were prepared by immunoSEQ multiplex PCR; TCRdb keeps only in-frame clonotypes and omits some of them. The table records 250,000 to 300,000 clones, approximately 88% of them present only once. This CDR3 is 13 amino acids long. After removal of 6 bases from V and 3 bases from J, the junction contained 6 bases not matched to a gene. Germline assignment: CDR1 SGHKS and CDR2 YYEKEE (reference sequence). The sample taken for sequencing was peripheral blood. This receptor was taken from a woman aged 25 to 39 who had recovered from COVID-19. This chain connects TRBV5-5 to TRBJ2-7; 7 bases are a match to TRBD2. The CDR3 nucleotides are TGTGCCAGCAACAAGGGAGGGCTCTACGAGCAGTACTTC. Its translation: CASNKGGLYEQYF.